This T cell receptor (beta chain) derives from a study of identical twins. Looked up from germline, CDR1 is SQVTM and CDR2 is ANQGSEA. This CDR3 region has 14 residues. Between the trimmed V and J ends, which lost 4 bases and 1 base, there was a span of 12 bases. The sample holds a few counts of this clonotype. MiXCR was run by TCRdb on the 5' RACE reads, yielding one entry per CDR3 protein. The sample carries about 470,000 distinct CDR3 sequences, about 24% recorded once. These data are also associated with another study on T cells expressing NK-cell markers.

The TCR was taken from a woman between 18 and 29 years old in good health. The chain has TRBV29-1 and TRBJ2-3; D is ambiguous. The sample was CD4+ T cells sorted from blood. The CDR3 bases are TGCAGCGTTGTCGGAGAGACGGGCACAGATACGCAGTATTTT. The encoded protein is CSVVGETGTDTQYF.